This TCR beta chain stems from a study of CD8 T cells in ankylosing spondylitis. Notes on the study in general: Ankylosing spondylitis blood appeared to carry a characteristic TCR beta motif of roughly eight highly homologous variants. Reports say disease-linked clones showed up significantly more in matched ankylosing spondylitis synovial fluid.

Note on this clonotype: Its antigen is currently unknown.

TCRdb recomputed calls from the 5' RACE reads with MiXCR, one row per CDR3 protein. The data hold hundreds of thousands of distinct CDR3 sequences, with 12% observed a single time. The CDR3 is 17 amino acids. Germline assignment: CDR1 DFQATT and CDR2 SNEGSKA (reference sequence). V lost 0 bases to trimming and J lost 3 bases; unmatched junction nucleotides: 9. The chain couples TRBV20-1 to TRBJ1-5, with 9 bases fitting TRBD1. The material sequenced was blood, either unsorted or a sorted T cell fraction (not recorded which). The TCR was taken from a male donor with ankylosing spondylitis. CDR3 sequence: CSARDRSGTGFNQPQHF. Written as DNA, the CDR3 is TGCAGTGCTAGAGACCGATCCGGGACAGGGTTCAATCAGCCCCAGCATTTT.